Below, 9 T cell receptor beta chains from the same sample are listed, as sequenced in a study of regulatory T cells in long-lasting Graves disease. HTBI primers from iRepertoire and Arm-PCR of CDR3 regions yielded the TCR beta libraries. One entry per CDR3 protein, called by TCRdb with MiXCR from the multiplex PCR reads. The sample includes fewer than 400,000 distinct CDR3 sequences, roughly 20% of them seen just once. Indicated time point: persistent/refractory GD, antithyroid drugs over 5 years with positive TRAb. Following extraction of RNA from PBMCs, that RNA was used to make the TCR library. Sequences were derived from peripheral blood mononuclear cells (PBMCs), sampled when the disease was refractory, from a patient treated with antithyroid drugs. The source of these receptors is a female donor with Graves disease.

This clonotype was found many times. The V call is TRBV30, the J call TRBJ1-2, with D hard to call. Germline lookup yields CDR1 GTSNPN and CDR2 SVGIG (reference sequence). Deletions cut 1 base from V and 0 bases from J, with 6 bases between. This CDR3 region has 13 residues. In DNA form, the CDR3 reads TGTGCCTGGAGTGGTTTGCCTAACTATGGCTACACCTTC. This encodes CAWSGLPNYGYTF.

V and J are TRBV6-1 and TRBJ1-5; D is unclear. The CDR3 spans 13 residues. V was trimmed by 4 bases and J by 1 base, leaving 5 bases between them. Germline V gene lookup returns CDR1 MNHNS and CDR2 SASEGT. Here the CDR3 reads CASSAQSNQPQHF. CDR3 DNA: TGTGCCAGCAGTGCACAGAGCAATCAGCCCCAGCATTTT.

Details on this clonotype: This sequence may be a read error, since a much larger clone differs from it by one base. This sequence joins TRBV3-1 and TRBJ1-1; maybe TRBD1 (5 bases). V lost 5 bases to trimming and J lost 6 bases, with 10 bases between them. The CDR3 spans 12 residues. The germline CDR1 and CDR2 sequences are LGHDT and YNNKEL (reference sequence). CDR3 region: CASSFQGAEAFF. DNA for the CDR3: TGTGCCAGCAGCTTTCAGGGCGCTGAAGCTTTCTTT.

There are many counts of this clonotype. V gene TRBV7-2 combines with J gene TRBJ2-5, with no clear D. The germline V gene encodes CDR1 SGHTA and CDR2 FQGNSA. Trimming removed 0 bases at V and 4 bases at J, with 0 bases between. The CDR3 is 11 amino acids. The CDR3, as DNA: TGTGCCAGCAGCTTAGCAGAGACCCAGTACTTC. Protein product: CASSLAETQYF.

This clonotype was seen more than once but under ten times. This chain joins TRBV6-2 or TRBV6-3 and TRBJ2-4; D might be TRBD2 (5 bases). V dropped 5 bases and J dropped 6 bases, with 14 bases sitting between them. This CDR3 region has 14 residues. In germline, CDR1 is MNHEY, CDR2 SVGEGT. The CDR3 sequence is CASSEKSRGNIQYF. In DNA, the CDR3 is TGTGCCAGCAGTGAAAAATCCCGGGGAAACATTCAGTACTTC.

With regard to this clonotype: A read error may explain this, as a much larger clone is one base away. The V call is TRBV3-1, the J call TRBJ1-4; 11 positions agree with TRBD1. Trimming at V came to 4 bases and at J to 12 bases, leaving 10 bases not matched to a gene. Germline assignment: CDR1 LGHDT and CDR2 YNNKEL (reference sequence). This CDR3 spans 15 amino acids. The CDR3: CASSPEGTGGPELFF. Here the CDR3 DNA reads TGTGCCAGCAGCCCAGAAGGGACAGGGGGGCCTGAACTGTTTTTT.

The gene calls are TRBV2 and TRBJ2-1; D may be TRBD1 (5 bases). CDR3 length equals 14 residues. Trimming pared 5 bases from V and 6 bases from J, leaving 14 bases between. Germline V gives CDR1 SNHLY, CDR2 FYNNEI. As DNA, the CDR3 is TGTGCCAGCAGTCTGGAGATAGGGGCCAATGAGCAGTTCTTC. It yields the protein CASSLEIGANEQFF.

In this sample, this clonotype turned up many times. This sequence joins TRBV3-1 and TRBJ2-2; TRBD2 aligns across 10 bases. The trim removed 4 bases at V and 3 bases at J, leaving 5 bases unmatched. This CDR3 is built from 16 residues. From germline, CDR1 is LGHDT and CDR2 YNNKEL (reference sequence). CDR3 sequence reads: CASSPRTSGYTGELFF. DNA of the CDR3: TGTGCCAGCAGCCCCCGGACTAGCGGATACACCGGGGAGCTGTTTTTT. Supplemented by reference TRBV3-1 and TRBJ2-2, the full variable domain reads DTAVSQTPKYLVTQMGNDKSIKCEQNLGHDTMYWYKQDSKKFLKIMFSYNNKELIINETVPNRFSPKSPDKAHLNLHINSLELGDSAVYFCASSPRTSGYTGELFFGEGSRLTVL.

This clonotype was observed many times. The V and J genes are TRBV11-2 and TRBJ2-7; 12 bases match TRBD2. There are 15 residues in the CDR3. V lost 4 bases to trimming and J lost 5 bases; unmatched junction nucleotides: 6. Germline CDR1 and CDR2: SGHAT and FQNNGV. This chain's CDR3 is CASSSLAGGPHEQYF. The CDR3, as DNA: TGTGCCAGCAGCTCTCTAGCGGGAGGGCCCCACGAGCAGTACTTC. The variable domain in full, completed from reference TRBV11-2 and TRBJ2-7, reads EAGVAQSPRYKIIEKRQSVAFWCNPISGHATLYWYQQILGQGPKLLIQFQNNGVVDDSQLPKDRFSAERLKGVDSTLKIQPAKLEDSAVYLCASSSLAGGPHEQYFGPGTRLTVT.